This passage covers 20 T cell receptor beta chains from one sample sequenced in a study of blood T cell repertoires in COVID-19. Using immunoSEQ multiplex PCR, the repertoire was profiled, and TCRdb retains in-frame clones only, with some absent. The data contain under 300,000 clones, about 83% of them singletons. Sequencing used peripheral blood. The receptor set was obtained from a woman in her fifties or sixties who had recovered from COVID-19.

This chain links TRBV5-1 with TRBJ2-3; the D gene is possibly TRBD1 (5 bases). The V and J ends lost 4 bases and 0 bases respectively, with 18 bases between them. Germline loops: CDR1 SGHRS, CDR2 YFSETQ. The CDR3 has 17 amino acids. The CDR3 DNA sequence: TGCGCCAGCAGCCCACCTAGACAGTCGACTAGCACAGATACGCAGTATTTT. Protein product: CASSPPRQSTSTDTQYF.

The chain links TRBV27 to TRBJ1-5; weak D call: TRBD1 (5 bases). Germline CDR1 MNHEY, CDR2 SMNVEV (reference sequence). The CDR3 totals 14 residues. V shed 4 bases and J shed 4 bases, with 11 bases lying between them. This chain's CDR3 is CASSYGADNQPQHF. The CDR3, as DNA: TGTGCCAGCAGTTATGGGGCAGATAATCAGCCCCAGCATTTT.

The chain combines TRBV7-2 with TRBJ2-7, with 7 bases fitting TRBD2. Losses at the gene ends were 3 bases for V and 3 bases for J; bases not matched to a gene: 2. Germline V gene data show CDR1 as SGHTA and CDR2 as FQGNSA. This CDR3 has 13 residues. This chain's CDR3 is CASSLGEGYEQYF. CDR3 nucleotide sequence: TGTGCCAGCAGCTTGGGGGAGGGCTACGAGCAGTACTTC.

J is TRBJ2-7 and V is TRBV3-1 (or the pseudogene TRBV3-2); 8 bases match TRBD1. Trimming at V came to 4 bases and at J to 6 bases, leaving 8 bases not matched to a gene. From germline, CDR1 is LGHDT and CDR2 YNNKEL (reference sequence). The CDR3 consists of 14 residues. The DNA for the CDR3 is TGTGCCAGCAGCCCGGGACAGGCCGTGAGCGAGCAGTACTTC. Amino acids: CASSPGQAVSEQYF.

The V call is TRBV27, the J call TRBJ1-4; D may be TRBD1 (5 bases). The ends were cut back, 8 bases at V and 0 bases at J, with 7 bases in the middle. The germline V gene encodes CDR1 MNHEY and CDR2 SMNVEV (reference sequence). CDR3 length equals 13 residues. The CDR3 coding sequence is TGTGCCAGCGGACACTCAACTAATGAAAAACTGTTTTTT. Residues: CASGHSTNEKLFF.

The chain links TRBV2 to TRBJ1-3; D gene ambiguous. The germline V and J ends were trimmed by 6 bases and 0 bases, with 12 bases remaining between them. This CDR3 is 15 amino acids long. In germline, CDR1 is SNHLY, CDR2 FYNNEI. For the CDR3, the DNA is TGTGCCAGCAGGATGCAGTTATCCTCTGGAAACACCATATATTTT. Amino acids: CASRMQLSSGNTIYF.

This clone appeared once. One end of the junction is discordant with germline, which a read error may explain. This chain uses TRBV6-2 or TRBV6-3 with TRBJ2-4; 10 bases are a match to TRBD2. CDR1 and CDR2 (germline): MNHEY, SVGEGT. The CDR3 is made up of 18 amino acids. DNA of the CDR3: TGTGCCAGCAGTAACTCCCTCGCGGCTAGCGGGAGACGGGACATTCAGTACTTC. It translates to CASSNSLAASGRRDIQYF.

The chain is built from TRBV7-9 and TRBJ2-3, with TRBD2 matching 8 bases. Germline values: CDR1 SEHNR, CDR2 FQNEAQ (reference sequence). Trimming took 5 bases from V and 2 from J; bases not matched to a gene: 3. The length of the CDR3 is 14 residues. The CDR3 is CASSQGLVTDTQYF. The CDR3 DNA reads TGTGCCAGCAGCCAGGGACTAGTCACAGATACGCAGTATTTT.

The chain is built from TRBV20-1 and TRBJ2-7, with D tentatively TRBD2 (5 bases). Deletions cut 8 bases from V and 9 bases from J, with 17 bases between. This CDR3 spans 11 amino acids. CDR1 DFQATT and CDR2 SNEGSKA come from the germline V gene (reference sequence). CDR3 amino acids: CSKGGLMGQYF. The CDR3 DNA reads TGCAGTAAGGGCGGGCTAATGGGGCAGTACTTC.

The gene calls are TRBV24-1 and TRBJ2-7; 8 bases map to TRBD1. Per the germline V gene, CDR1 is KGHDR and CDR2 is SFDVKD. The J segment lost 7 bases and the V segment lost 4 bases, leaving 5 bases of the junction unmatched. This CDR3 is built from 13 residues. CDR3 in DNA: TGTGCCACCAGTGACCGGGGACAGGATGAGCAGTACTTC. Protein product: CATSDRGQDEQYF.

There are a few counts of this clone. The chain carries TRBV18 and TRBJ2-7; D not certain. CDR3 length: 11 residues. Trimming pared 5 bases from V and 4 bases from J, leaving 6 bases between. From germline, CDR1 is KGHSH and CDR2 LQKENI. The CDR3 region has the DNA TGTGCCAGCTCAGGGCAGTACGAGCAGTACTTC. Translating it yields CASSGQYEQYF.

The chain is built from TRBV9 and TRBJ2-3; possibly TRBD1 for D (5 bases). The V end lost 4 bases, the J end lost 1 base, and 16 bases lay between the germline ends. The CDR3 consists of 16 residues. The germline V gene has CDR1 SGDLS and CDR2 YYNGEE. The CDR3 coding sequence is TGTGCCAGCAGCCCTTCAGGGCAACACCGCACAGATACGCAGTATTTT. As protein: CASSPSGQHRTDTQYF.

The chain carries TRBV2 and TRBJ1-5, with TRBD1 matching 8 bases. V shed 0 bases and J 2 bases; nucleotides not matched to a gene: 15. The CDR3 has 20 amino acids. Germline-derived CDR1 and CDR2 are SNHLY and FYNNEI. The CDR3 protein is CASSEAPRGPRGRGNQPQHF. CDR3 DNA: TGTGCCAGCAGTGAAGCCCCCCGGGGGCCCAGGGGGCGCGGCAATCAGCCCCAGCATTTT.

The rearrangement joins TRBV5-6 to TRBJ1-5; the D gene is possibly TRBD1 (5 bases). Deletions cut 2 bases from V and 7 bases from J, with 16 bases between. CDR3 length: 15 amino acids. Germline CDR1 reads SGHDT; CDR2 reads YYEEEE. The DNA for the CDR3 is TGTGCCAGCAGCTTCGGCCCTCAGGGTCCCCAGCCCCAGCATTTT. Its protein product is CASSFGPQGPQPQHF.

The CDR3 here is CASSLALRNTGELFF. The DNA for the CDR3 is TGTGCCAGCAGCTTAGCGCTAAGGAACACCGGGGAGCTGTTTTTT. The chain joins TRBV7-8 to TRBJ2-2; no reliable D call. The germline gives CDR1 SGHVS, CDR2 FQNEAQ. CDR3 length equals 15 residues. Deletions cut 0 bases from V and 1 base from J, with 6 bases between.

The V and J genes are TRBV7-2 and TRBJ1-6, with D perhaps TRBD1 (6 bases). V lost 3 bases, J lost 6 bases, and 21 bases lay in between. Per the germline V gene, CDR1 is SGHTA and CDR2 is FQGNSA. The CDR3 has 18 amino acids. The CDR3 DNA is TGTGCCAGCAGCTTGGGGGGGACACAGGTCGGGCCTAATTCACCCCTCCACTTT. Its translation is CASSLGGTQVGPNSPLHF.

Written as DNA, the CDR3 is TGTGCCAGCAGCGTGGGAGGACTCATGAACACTGAAGCTTTCTTT. Protein sequence: CASSVGGLMNTEAFF. This rearrangement joins TRBV9 to TRBJ1-1; no firm D call. This CDR3 is 15 amino acids long. Germline CDR1 is SGDLS and CDR2 is YYNGEE. Trimming stripped 2 bases from V and 0 bases from J, with 11 bases between.

V and J are TRBV4-3 and TRBJ2-7; TRBD2 matches at 7 bases. V lost 1 base to trimming and J lost 6 bases; unmatched junction nucleotides: 6. Germline V gene data show CDR1 as LGHNA and CDR2 as YSLEER. This CDR3 has 14 residues. The CDR3 is CASSQGTSSVEQYF. The DNA of the CDR3 is TGCGCCAGCAGCCAAGGGACTAGTTCTGTCGAGCAGTACTTC.

The gene calls are TRBV10-3 and TRBJ1-5; D ambiguous. The germline gives CDR1 ENHRY, CDR2 SYGVKD. The CDR3 is 12 amino acids. V gave up 0 bases and J gave up 8 bases, with 5 bases separating them. The CDR3 DNA sequence: TGTGCCATCAGTGAGTCCGGAGAGCCCCAGCATTTT. As protein: CAISESGEPQHF.

The V call is TRBV5-1, the J call TRBJ1-2; D gene unclear. The ends were cut back, 0 bases at V and 2 bases at J, with 5 bases in the middle. CDR1 is SGHRS and CDR2 is YFSETQ in the germline V gene. The CDR3 is 13 residues long. This chain's CDR3 is CASSLGGNYGYTF. The CDR3 DNA is TGCGCCAGCAGCTTGGGAGGGAACTATGGCTACACCTTC.